These T cell receptor beta chains were read from a single sample in a study of TIL therapy for anti-PD-1-resistant metastatic lung cancer. Some clones are missing from TCRdb's copy, which holds only in-frame ones; the method was immunoSEQ multiplex PCR. The sample carries about 50,000 clones, just over 85% recorded once. The sequences come from blood, collected at baseline. These receptors originate from a person aged 25 to 85 with non-small cell lung cancer. Each CDR3 is given with its conserved first and last residue. D genes are given only for firm matches. Not all rows give a size; the values are once, few, many and, for expanded clones, a class.

-,-,TRBV5-6,TRBJ2-6,TGTGCCAGCAGGACTCGAGCTGGGGCCAACGTCCTGACTTTC,CASRTRAGANVLTF
-,-,TRBV7-8,TRBJ2-5,TGTGCCAGCAGCCCCACACAGGGTTCAGAGACCCAGTACTTC,CASSPTQGSETQYF
-,-,TRBV28,TRBJ2-7,TGTGCCAGCAGTTTAATCGGTTTTGGGCAGTACTTC,CASSLIGFGQYF
TRBD2,-,TRBV7-2,TRBJ2-3,TGTGCCAGCAGCTTGGTTGCGGGAGGCCCAGATACGCAGTATTTT,CASSLVAGGPDTQYF
-,-,TRBV27,TRBJ2-7,TGTGCCAGCAGATCCACAGGGCTTGGTTACGAGCAGTACTTC,CASRSTGLGYEQYF
TRBD2,-,TRBV11-2,TRBJ2-3,TGTGCCAGCAGCTTATTACTAGCGGGCAGAGATACGCAGTATTTT,CASSLLLAGRDTQYF
-,-,TRBV18,TRBJ1-1,TGTGCCAGCTCACCACCGGGGGCCACTGAAGCTTTCTTT,CASSPPGATEAFF
TRBD2,-,TRBV7-8,TRBJ2-1,TGTGCCAGCAGCTCATACCGGGAGGGGCTGTCAGGCGGGAGGGTTTACAATGAGCAGTTCTTC,CASSSYREGLSGGRVYNEQFF
-,-,TRBV9,TRBJ1-6,TGTGCCAGCACGAAGGGTGATTCACCCCTCCACTTT,CASTKGDSPLHF
-,once,TRBV4-1,TRBJ2-5,TGCGCCAGCAGCCAAGACTCGACCTCCCGGAGGACCCAGTACTTC,CASSQDSTSRRTQYF
-,-,TRBV2,TRBJ2-7,TGTGCCAGCAGTTTAGAGGCCCTGGGGGAGCAGTACTTC,CASSLEALGEQYF
-,-,TRBV6-4,TRBJ2-7,TGTGCCAGCACGCTTGGATACGAGCAGTACTTC,CASTLGYEQYF
-,-,TRBV7-2,TRBJ1-1,TGTGCCAGCAGCCCCGCTCGGGGGGCGACTAAGGGCACTGAAGCTTTCTTT,CASSPARGATKGTEAFF
-,-,TRBV3-1/TRBV3-2,TRBJ2-3,TGTGCCAGCAGCCACCTGCTGGATACGCAGTATTTT,CASSHLLDTQYF
-,-,TRBV3-1/TRBV3-2,TRBJ2-3,TGTGCCAGCAGCCGACAAGGACTTAGGACAGATACGCAGTATTTT,CASSRQGLRTDTQYF
-,-,TRBV28,TRBJ2-1,TGTGCCAGCAGTGGGGGGGCACGGGAGCAGTTCTTC,CASSGGAREQFF
-,once,TRBV5-4,TRBJ2-7,TGTGCCAGCAGCTTGGGCTGGGGAACCGCGGACGAGCAGTACTTC,CASSLGWGTADEQYF
-,-,TRBV5-1,TRBJ2-5,TGCGCCAGCAGCTTGTACGGGGGCCGACAAGAGACCCAGTACTTC,CASSLYGGRQETQYF
-,-,TRBV7-9,TRBJ2-1,TGTGCCAGCAGCCTCAAGGTCAATGAGCAGTTCTTC,CASSLKVNEQFF
-,-,TRBV6-5,TRBJ2-2,TGTGCCAGCTCAGACAGGGAGGCCGGGGAGCTGTTTTTT,CASSDREAGELFF
TRBD2,once,TRBV6-5,TRBJ2-2,TGTGCCAGCAGTTACCCGGGAGGGACCACCGGGGAGCTGTTTTTT,CASSYPGGTTGELFF
-,-,TRBV7-9,TRBJ1-2,TGTGCCAGCAGCCCTACTCCCGGGACCTATGGCTACACCTTC,CASSPTPGTYGYTF